Shown below are 9 T cell receptor beta chains from a single sample sequenced in a study of sequential checkpoint blockade in melanoma. Treatment reported: randomized to nivolumab then ipilimumab (arm A) or the reverse (arm B). The assay was immunoSEQ multiplex PCR, and TCRdb's table has in-frame clones only and misses some. The repertoire holds approximately 10,000 clones, around 73% seen once, with approximately 10% in the top ten. This specimen was CD8+ T cells sorted from blood (inferred from file names), taken from a patient given nivolumab and ipilimumab in sequence. These receptors all stem from a human donor with melanoma.

The gene calls are TRBV30 and TRBJ1-3, with D tentatively TRBD1 (5 bases). Germline CDR1 is GTSNPN and CDR2 is SVGIG (reference sequence). The CDR3 spans 13 residues. V shed 5 bases and J shed 2 bases, with 10 bases lying between them. The CDR3 DNA follows: TGTGCCTGGTGGGGGGAGGCTGGAAACACCATATATTTT. Translation: CAWWGEAGNTIYF.

The chain has TRBV19 and TRBJ2-5; 7 positions agree with TRBD2. The end of the DNA fits TRBJ2-7 better, so the J call may be wrong. CDR3 length: 15 residues. Germline V gives CDR1 LNHDA, CDR2 SQIVND (reference sequence). This CDR3 is CASSIESSGVYEQYF. For the CDR3, the DNA is TGTGCCAGTAGTATAGAGTCTAGCGGAGTCTACGAGCAGTACTTC.

DNA of the CDR3: TGTGCCAGCACCCCTAGCGGGAGTTCCGCAGATACGCAGTATTTT. Translated: CASTPSGSSADTQYF. The V call is TRBV9, the J call TRBJ2-3; 10 bases match TRBD2. J gave up 4 bases and V 6 bases, and 8 bases lay outside the gene matches. This CDR3 has 15 residues. CDR1 is SGDLS, CDR2 YYNGEE, per germline. Full variable domain (missing parts from reference TRBV9 and TRBJ2-3): DSGVTQTPKHLITATGQRVTLRCSPRSGDLSVYWYQQSLDQGLQFLIQYYNGEERAKGNILERFSAQQFPDLHSELNLSSLELGDSALYFCASTPSGSSADTQYFGPGTRLTVL.

J is TRBJ2-1 and V is TRBV4-2, with 7 nucleotides matching TRBD1. Germline V lookup: CDR1 LGHNA, CDR2 YNFKEQ. Trimming took 0 bases from V and 1 from J; bases not matched to a gene: 6. CDR3 size: 17 residues. The CDR3 DNA is TGTGCCAGCAGCCAAGACGGGGACAGCCGATCCTACAATGAGCAGTTCTTC. Its protein is CASSQDGDSRSYNEQFF.

V usage is TRBV27 and J usage is TRBJ2-3; no clear D gene. V shed 4 bases and J shed 0 bases, with 11 bases lying between them. The CDR3 is 15 residues long. Germline V lookup: CDR1 MNHEY, CDR2 SMNVEV (reference sequence). The CDR3 DNA follows: TGTGCCAGCAGTTCGGTGAGCACTAGCACAGATACGCAGTATTTT. Translating it yields CASSSVSTSTDTQYF.

The rearrangement uses TRBV5-6 and TRBJ1-1, with a tentative D call TRBD1 (5 bases). Germline CDR1 SGHDT, CDR2 YYEEEE. V lost 0 bases and J lost 8, with 8 bases in between. The CDR3 consists of 12 residues. DNA for the CDR3: TGTGCCAGCAGCTTGGTTCAGGGAGAAGCTTTCTTT. Translation: CASSLVQGEAFF.

The chain joins TRBV5-1 to TRBJ1-2, with D uncertain. The CDR3 has 14 residues. V lost 1 base and J 8 bases, leaving 15 bases between the germline ends. In germline, CDR1 is SGHRS, CDR2 YFSETQ. The CDR3 nucleotides are TGCGCCAGCAGCTTGAAAGTCTGGGAGAGGGGCTACACCTTC. It codes for CASSLKVWERGYTF.

The chain joins TRBV27 to TRBJ2-5, with 10 bases fitting TRBD2. This CDR3 is 14 amino acids long. J was trimmed by 11 bases and V by 3 bases; bases with no gene match: 9. Germline V gene lookup returns CDR1 MNHEY and CDR2 SMNVEV (reference sequence). This CDR3 is CASSLLAGDDEQYF. The CDR3 DNA reads TGTGCCAGCAGTTTGCTAGCGGGAGATGATGAGCAGTACTTC.

The rearrangement joins TRBV4-2 to TRBJ2-4; D remains ambiguous. Per the germline V gene, CDR1 is LGHNA and CDR2 is YNFKEQ. CDR3 length: 13 amino acids. V was pared by 2 bases and J by 4 bases, with 6 bases between. Written as DNA, the CDR3 is TGTGCCAGCAGCCAAACTGCAAAAAACATTCAGTACTTC. Its translation: CASSQTAKNIQYF.